The sequence of this T cell receptor beta chain was determined in a study of siplizumab effects on memory and regulatory T cells. V lost 0 bases and J lost 5, with 9 bases in between. This CDR3 spans 13 amino acids. The germline gives CDR1 SGDLS, CDR2 YYNGEE. This clone came up once. Method: immunoSEQ multiplex PCR; TCRdb's copy keeps in-frame clones and lacks some. The sample holds about 100,000 clones, approximately 92% seen once. The sequence derives from a human donor in good health. The sequenced sample was CD4+ T cells sorted from blood. The chain carries TRBV9 and TRBJ2-7; perhaps D is TRBD1 or TRBD2 (6 bases each). CDR3 nucleotide sequence: TGTGCCAGCAGCGTAGAGGGGGGCCACGAGCAGTACTTC. Translation gives CASSVEGGHEQYF.